One and the same sample provided the 25 T cell receptor beta chains below, sequenced in a study of response to subunit inactivated influenza vaccine. MiXCR, applied by TCRdb to the RT-PCR reads, yields one record per CDR3 protein. The sample yields about 160,000 distinct CDR3 sequences, about 11% seen once. The sample here was non-naive T cells sorted from PBMCs, taken 35 to 45 days after vaccination. The receptors shown here come from a man aged 50-59 years who received an inactivated influenza vaccine.

This sequence joins TRBV7-6 and TRBJ2-1; D is possibly TRBD2 (6 bases). Germline V gene sequence: CDR1 SGHVS, CDR2 FNYEAQ. The CDR3 runs 18 residues. Trimming shortened V by 0 bases and J by 4 bases, and 19 bases separated the two germline ends. The CDR3 region has the DNA TGTGCCAGCAGCTTAGCTTGGCGGGGCCCTAGCCTTTACAATGAGCAGTTCTTC. It is translated as CASSLAWRGPSLYNEQFF.

This clonotype was seen many times. The chain is built from TRBV5-6 and TRBJ2-1, with TRBD1 matching over 10 bases. Germline CDR1 reads SGHDT; CDR2 reads YYEEEE. V was clipped by 4 bases and J by 3 bases; unmatched bases: 4. The CDR3 totals 15 residues. For the CDR3, the DNA is TGTGCCAGCAGCAGGGGACAGGGGCTCTACAATGAGCAGTTCTTC. Amino acids: CASSRGQGLYNEQFF.

The rearrangement uses TRBV20-1 and TRBJ2-7, with unresolved D. From germline, CDR1 is DFQATT and CDR2 SNEGSKA (reference sequence). The germline V and J ends were trimmed by 6 bases and 0 bases, with 9 bases remaining between them. The CDR3 is 12 amino acids. The CDR3 loop reads CSAPVYSYEQYF. The CDR3 DNA is TGCAGTGCACCCGTCTACTCCTACGAGCAGTACTTC.

This clonotype was picked up many times. J is TRBJ2-1 and V is TRBV2; 9 bases line up with TRBD1. The CDR3 is 15 residues long. Germline V gene sequence: CDR1 SNHLY, CDR2 FYNNEI. J was trimmed by 9 bases and V by 4 bases; bases with no gene match: 10. As DNA, the CDR3 is TGTGCCAGCAGTGGTCGGGACAGGGATTCGACTGAGCAGTTCTTC. Amino acids: CASSGRDRDSTEQFF.

The chain recombines TRBV9 with TRBJ2-1; 8 positions match TRBD1. The CDR3 runs 16 residues. V lost 0 bases and J lost 10; bases outside the gene matches: 12. CDR1 and CDR2 from the germline V gene are SGDLS and YYNGEE. CDR3 region: CASSVATQGAQGEQFF. In nucleotides, the CDR3 is TGTGCCAGCAGCGTAGCTACGCAGGGGGCGCAGGGAGAGCAGTTCTTC.

The rearrangement joins TRBV2 to TRBJ1-2; no definite D call. CDR1 and CDR2 from the germline V gene are SNHLY and FYNNEI. The CDR3 sequence is 13 residues long. Trimming removed 5 bases at V and 4 bases at J, with 11 bases between. CDR3 DNA sequence: TGTGCCAGCAGTCGGACCGAGAGCTATGGCTACACCTTC. This codes for CASSRTESYGYTF.

This clonotype was seen a few times. This chain uses TRBV13 with TRBJ2-5; 10 bases map to TRBD2. The ends lost 0 bases at V and 0 bases at J; junction bases unmatched: 10. Germline assignment: CDR1 PRHDT and CDR2 FYEKMQ (reference sequence). CDR3 size: 19 residues. CDR3 DNA: TGTGCCAGCAGCTTAGGCTGGTCTAGCGGGGGCCTGTACCAAGAGACCCAGTACTTC. This gives the protein CASSLGWSSGGLYQETQYF.

Only a few counts were recorded for this clonotype. The chain uses TRBV6-5 and TRBJ1-1; no clear D. Germline CDR1 reads MNHEY; CDR2 reads SVGAGI. The CDR3 runs 14 residues. V was pared by 0 bases and J by 3 bases, with 8 bases between. CDR3 amino acids: CASSYSQEYTEAFF. In DNA, the CDR3 is TGTGCCAGCAGTTACTCTCAGGAATACACTGAAGCTTTCTTT.

J is TRBJ1-2 and V is TRBV3-1, with D possibly being TRBD1 (5 bases). The V gene's germline CDR1 is LGHDT and CDR2 YNNKEL (reference sequence). The CDR3 has 14 amino acids. Trimming took off 4 bases at V and 3 bases at J, with 12 bases between the two ends. The CDR3 region has the DNA TGTGCCAGCAGCCGAAGTGAAGGGGACTATGGCTACACCTTC. It specifies CASSRSEGDYGYTF.

The chain joins TRBV5-1 to TRBJ2-5; TRBD1 matches 10 bases. The CDR3 has 15 amino acids. The V and J ends lost 4 bases and 6 bases, in that order; junction bases with no gene match: 9. Germline-derived CDR1 and CDR2 are SGHRS and YFSETQ. CDR3: CASSAGQGFGQTQYF. Here the CDR3 DNA reads TGCGCCAGCAGCGCGGGACAGGGGTTTGGACAGACCCAGTACTTC.

There are a few counts of this clonotype. The chain joins TRBV4-1 to TRBJ1-4; D call uncertain. Trimming shortened V by 4 bases and J by 8 bases, and 17 bases separated the two germline ends. Germline assignment: CDR1 MGHRA and CDR2 YSYEKL. There are 15 residues in the CDR3. The CDR3, as DNA: TGCGCCAGCAGCCTGATCGTTGGTGGTGAAGAAAAACTGTTTTTT. Its protein product is CASSLIVGGEEKLFF.

This clonotype has more than one count but fewer than ten. The chain couples TRBV28 to TRBJ2-5; tentative D call: TRBD1 (5 bases). The V end lost 3 bases, the J end lost 2 bases, and 16 bases lay between the germline ends. The CDR3 consists of 16 residues. Germline V CDR1 and CDR2: MDHEN, SYDVKM. The CDR3 is CASSFYRSGIQETQYF. For the CDR3, the DNA is TGTGCCAGCAGTTTTTATCGGTCAGGGATACAAGAGACCCAGTACTTC. Full variable domain (remainder filled in from reference TRBV28 and TRBJ2-5): DVKVTQSSRYLVKRTGEKVFLECVQDMDHENMFWYRQDPGLGLRLIYFSYDVKMKEKGDIPEGYSVSREKKERFSLILESASTNQTSMYLCASSFYRSGIQETQYFGPGTRLLVL.

The rearrangement joins TRBV10-3 to TRBJ2-7; TRBD2 agrees at 9 bases. The length of the CDR3 is 15 residues. Per the germline V gene, CDR1 is ENHRY and CDR2 is SYGVKD. The V and J ends lost 2 bases and 2 bases, in that order; junction bases with no gene match: 4. CDR3 protein: CAISEGAGGAYEQYF. The DNA for the CDR3 is TGTGCCATCAGTGAGGGCGCGGGGGGGGCCTACGAGCAGTACTTC.

V and J are TRBV6-2 or TRBV6-3 and TRBJ1-6; 8 nucleotides agree with TRBD1. This CDR3 spans 15 amino acids. V dropped 6 bases and J dropped 5; count of bases not matched to a gene: 6. Germline assignment: CDR1 MNHEY and CDR2 SVGEGT. CDR3 in DNA: TGTGCCAGCAGGTATACAGGGGGTGATAATTCACCCCTCCACTTT. Residues: CASRYTGGDNSPLHF.

This clonotype was counted only a few times. This rearrangement joins TRBV20-1 to TRBJ2-6; D is unresolved. The CDR3 length is 18 residues. The germline V and J ends were trimmed by 3 bases and 0 bases, with 18 bases remaining between them. The germline V gene encodes CDR1 DFQATT and CDR2 SNEGSKA (reference sequence). The CDR3 DNA sequence: TGCAGTGCTAGTCTCGTCGGGCAGGATCACTCTGGGGCCAACGTCCTGACTTTC. Translated: CSASLVGQDHSGANVLTF.

V and J are TRBV5-5 and TRBJ2-3; D uncertain. The V and J ends lost 0 bases and 0 bases respectively, with 14 bases between them. There are 17 residues in the CDR3. From germline, CDR1 is SGHKS and CDR2 YYEKEE (reference sequence). CDR3 region: CASSLVGYAASTDTQYF. The CDR3 DNA follows: TGTGCCAGCAGCTTGGTTGGGTACGCGGCGAGCACAGATACGCAGTATTTT.

The chain has TRBV7-2 and TRBJ2-5, with 11 bases aligning to TRBD2. V trimming: 5 bases; J trimming: 0 bases; junction bases outside the gene matches: 5. The CDR3 has 16 amino acids. Looked up from germline, CDR1 is SGHTA and CDR2 is FQGNSA. The CDR3 region is CASSPELAGDQETQYF. The DNA of the CDR3 is TGTGCCAGCAGCCCCGAACTAGCGGGGGACCAAGAGACCCAGTACTTC.

A few counts support this clonotype. The chain recombines TRBV20-1 with TRBJ1-6; D gene ambiguous. The CDR3 runs 16 residues. The V gene lost 2 bases and the J gene lost 4 bases, with 15 bases spanning the gap. The germline V gene has CDR1 DFQATT and CDR2 SNEGSKA (reference sequence). The CDR3 loop reads CSARRGGAAYNSPLHF. As DNA, the CDR3 is TGCAGTGCTAGACGAGGCGGAGCGGCTTATAATTCACCCCTCCACTTT.

Many counts were recorded for this clonotype. This chain joins TRBV7-2 and TRBJ1-1, with D maybe TRBD1 (6 bases). Germline V gene sequence: CDR1 SGHTA, CDR2 FQGNSA. V was cut by 6 bases and J by 4 bases, with 21 bases left in between. The CDR3 spans 16 residues. For the CDR3, the DNA is TGTGCCAGCAGGACCCAGGGAGGGGGGTCGGGCACTGAAGCTTTCTTT. Translation: CASRTQGGGSGTEAFF.

This clonotype was recorded at least ten times. V usage is TRBV6-6 and J usage is TRBJ1-5; D unclear. V was clipped by 5 bases and J by 7 bases, with 9 bases between them. This CDR3 has 12 amino acids. Germline CDR1 MNHNY, CDR2 SVGAGI (reference sequence). The CDR3 loop is CASSRVGQPQHF. The CDR3 DNA sequence: TGTGCCAGCAGTCGGGTCGGGCAGCCCCAGCATTTT.

The table lists this clonotype with a few counts. V usage is TRBV4-1 and J usage is TRBJ2-5; D is unclear. CDR3 length: 13 amino acids. V was clipped by 0 bases and J by 5 bases, with 7 bases between them. Looked up from germline, CDR1 is MGHRA and CDR2 is YSYEKL. CDR3: CASSQERGETQYF. The CDR3 DNA reads as TGCGCCAGCAGCCAAGAACGCGGCGAGACCCAGTACTTC.

This chain joins TRBV3-1 and TRBJ2-3; no reliable D call. From germline, CDR1 is LGHDT and CDR2 YNNKEL (reference sequence). The CDR3 contains 9 residues. V shed 4 bases and J shed 13 bases, with 6 bases lying between them. CDR3 in DNA: TGTGCCAGCAGCCTGACTGAGTATTTT. This sequence encodes CASSLTEYF.

The chain carries TRBV20-1 and TRBJ1-1; D uncertain. Looked up from germline, CDR1 is DFQATT and CDR2 is SNEGSKA (reference sequence). Trimming took 0 bases from V and 1 from J, leaving 9 bases between them. The CDR3 runs to 14 residues. The CDR3 reads CSARESAANTEAFF. The CDR3 bases are TGCAGTGCTAGAGAATCAGCCGCGAACACTGAAGCTTTCTTT.

This clonotype was counted only a few times. This chain connects TRBV5-1 to TRBJ2-5, with D unresolved. The V and J ends lost 3 bases and 5 bases respectively, with 14 bases between them. The germline V gene has CDR1 SGHRS and CDR2 YFSETQ. This CDR3 has 14 residues. CDR3 DNA sequence: TGCGCCAGCAGCTCCCCCAATCAGCCGGAGACCCAGTACTTC. Translation gives CASSSPNQPETQYF.

This clonotype has ten or more counts. The J gene is TRBJ2-1, the V gene TRBV12-3 or TRBV12-4, with TRBD2 identical over 8 bases. V dropped 7 bases and J dropped 0; count of bases not matched to a gene: 5. The CDR3 is 15 residues long. CDR3: CASNRGGSSYNEQFF. CDR3 DNA: TGTGCCAGCAACCGGGGGGGCAGCTCCTACAATGAGCAGTTCTTC.